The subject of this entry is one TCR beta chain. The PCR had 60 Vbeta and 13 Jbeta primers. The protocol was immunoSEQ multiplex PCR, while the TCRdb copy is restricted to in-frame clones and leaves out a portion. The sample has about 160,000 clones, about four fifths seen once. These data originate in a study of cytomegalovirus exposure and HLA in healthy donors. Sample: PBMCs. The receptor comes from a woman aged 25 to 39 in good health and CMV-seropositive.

The CDR3 sequence is CASSSVVQGYNEQFF. Here the CDR3 DNA reads TGTGCCAGCAGCTCGGTGGTACAGGGTTACAATGAGCAGTTCTTC. The genes are TRBV7-2 and TRBJ2-1; a weak D match, TRBD1 (6 bases). V lost 4 bases, J lost 4 bases, and 14 bases lay in between. CDR1 is SGHTA, CDR2 FQGNSA, per germline. This CDR3 has 15 residues. Drawing the rest from reference TRBV7-2 and TRBJ2-1, the complete variable domain is GAGVSQSPSNKVTEKGKDVELRCDPISGHTALYWYRQSLGQGLEFLIYFQGNSAPDKSGLPSDRFSAERTGGSVSTLTIQRTQQEDSAVYLCASSSVVQGYNEQFFGPGTRLTVL.